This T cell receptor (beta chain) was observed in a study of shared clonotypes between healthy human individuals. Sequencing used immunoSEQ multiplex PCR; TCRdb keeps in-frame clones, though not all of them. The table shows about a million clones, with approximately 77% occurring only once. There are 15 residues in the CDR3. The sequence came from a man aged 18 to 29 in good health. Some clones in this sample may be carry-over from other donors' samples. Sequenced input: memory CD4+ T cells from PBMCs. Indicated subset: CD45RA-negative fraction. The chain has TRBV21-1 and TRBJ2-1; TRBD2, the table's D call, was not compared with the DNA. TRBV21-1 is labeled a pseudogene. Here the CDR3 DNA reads TGTGCCAGCAGACCCAATACTAGCGGGGACAATGAGCAGTTCTTC. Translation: CASRPNTSGDNEQFF.